Listed below are T cell receptor beta chains from one sample, sequenced in a study of neurological immune-mediated disorders. TCRdb passed the 5' RACE reads through MiXCR, listing each CDR3 protein once. This sample has 50,000 to 65,000 distinct CDR3 sequences; 4% to 6% occur once, and the top ten carry around 3.4%. The material sequenced was PBMCs. The receptors here all came from a woman aged 45 to 65 with multiple sclerosis. Each CDR3 is given with its conserved first and last residue. The D gene is left open where the match is weak. Part of the rows lack a size; the others show once, few, many or a class for expanded clones.

cdr3_aa	cdr3_nt	d_call	j_call	clone_size	v_call
CSVEDLFGGEVQETQYF	TGCAGCGTTGAAGACTTATTTGGCGGGGAGGTCCAAGAGACCCAGTACTTC	NA	TRBJ2-5	medium-sized	TRBV29-1
CASSLGRVEKLFF	TGTGCCAGCAGCTTAGGAAGGGTTGAAAAACTGTTTTTT	NA	TRBJ1-4	many	TRBV7-2
CAIGGSGDTQYF	TGTGCCATCGGTGGTAGTGGCGATACGCAGTATTTT	NA	TRBJ2-3	many	TRBV10-3
CASSYSQGSSPLHF	TGTGCCAGCAGTTACTCACAGGGGAGTTCACCCCTCCACTTT	TRBD1	TRBJ1-6	many	TRBV6-5
CASSQGGLSNYGYTF	TGTGCCAGCAGCCAAGGAGGACTTAGCAACTATGGCTACACCTTC	NA	TRBJ1-2	many	TRBV4-2
CASSQEGANEWYGYTF	TGTGCCAGCAGCCAAGAGGGAGCCAATGAATGGTATGGCTACACCTTC	NA	TRBJ1-2	many	TRBV3-1
CASSQDGQFTDTQYF	TGCGCCAGCAGCCAAGATGGGCAGTTCACAGATACGCAGTATTTT	NA	TRBJ2-3	many	TRBV4-3
CATSTLAGGPYEQFF	TGTGCCACCAGCACTCTAGCGGGGGGGCCATATGAGCAGTTCTTC	TRBD2	TRBJ2-1	many	TRBV15
CASSYATNTGELFF	TGTGCCAGCAGCTATGCGACGAACACCGGGGAGCTGTTTTTT	NA	TRBJ2-2	many	TRBV7-2
CASRLNTGGWQPQHF	TGTGCCAGCAGACTTAACACAGGGGGCTGGCAGCCCCAGCATTTT	TRBD1	TRBJ1-5	many	TRBV12-3/TRBV12-4
CSAREGRGESNYGYTF	TGCAGTGCTAGAGAAGGCAGGGGAGAATCCAACTATGGCTACACCTTC	NA	TRBJ1-2	many	TRBV20-1
CASSLLGQGGDTQYF	TGTGCCAGCAGCTTACTCGGGCAGGGTGGAGATACGCAGTATTTT	NA	TRBJ2-3	many	TRBV7-3
CASRDRRVAEAFF	TGTGCCAGCAGGGACAGGCGGGTCGCTGAAGCTTTCTTT	TRBD1	TRBJ1-1	many	TRBV12-3/TRBV12-4
CSVVEGPGANVLTF	TGCAGCGTTGTCGAGGGCCCTGGGGCCAACGTCCTGACTTTC	NA	TRBJ2-6	many	TRBV29-1
CASRPGTGGYNEQFF	TGCGCCAGCAGGCCCGGGACAGGGGGATACAATGAGCAGTTCTTC	TRBD1	TRBJ2-1	many	TRBV5-1
CSARDPQTPNEKLFF	TGCAGTGCTAGAGATCCTCAGACACCTAATGAAAAACTGTTTTTT	NA	TRBJ1-4	many	TRBV20-1
CASSENNLNTEAFF	TGTGCCAGCAGTGAAAATAATTTGAACACTGAAGCTTTCTTT	NA	TRBJ1-1	many	TRBV2
CASSYIEGREIAKNIQYF	TGTGCCAGCAGTTACATCGAGGGTAGAGAGATAGCCAAAAACATTCAGTACTTC	NA	TRBJ2-4	many	TRBV6-2/TRBV6-3
CASSYFGAASTDTQYF	TGTGCCAGCAGTTATTTCGGGGCAGCTAGCACAGATACGCAGTATTTT	NA	TRBJ2-3	NA	TRBV6-6
CASRGNSPLHF	TGTGCCAGCAGAGGCAATTCACCCCTCCACTTT	NA	TRBJ1-6	few	TRBV28
CSARAGFTSTDTQYF	TGCAGTGCTAGAGCGGGGTTTACTAGCACAGATACGCAGTATTTT	NA	TRBJ2-3	many	TRBV20-1
CASSPSARQGLTSGANVLTF	TGTGCCAGCTCACCAAGCGCGCGACAGGGGTTGACCTCTGGGGCCAACGTCCTGACTTTC	TRBD1	TRBJ2-6	NA	TRBV18
CASTLGGENSPLNF	TGTGCCAGCACCCTAGGGGGGGAGAATTCACCCCTCAACTTT	NA	TRBJ1-6	NA	TRBV4-2
CASSLAPGALNEQFF	TGCGCCAGCAGCTTGGCCCCGGGGGCTCTCAATGAGCAGTTCTTC	NA	TRBJ2-1	many	TRBV5-1
CASSQVALGELFF	TGCGCCAGCAGCCAAGTGGCTTTAGGGGAGCTGTTTTTT	NA	TRBJ2-2	many	TRBV4-3
CASSPDRNQPQHF	TGTGCCAGCAGCCCTGACAGAAATCAGCCCCAGCATTTT	NA	TRBJ1-5	many	TRBV5-5
CASSQVLASSGDTQYF	TGTGCCAGCAGCCAAGTACTTGCTAGCTCGGGAGATACGCAGTATTTT	NA	TRBJ2-3	many	TRBV4-2
CSAREPLGRGGYTF	TGCAGTGCTAGAGAACCCCTGGGGAGGGGTGGCTACACCTTC	NA	TRBJ1-2	NA	TRBV20-1
CANSFTGLLPDSGNTIYF	TGTGCCAACAGTTTCACTGGACTATTACCCGACTCTGGAAACACCATATATTTT	NA	TRBJ1-3	few	TRBV12-3/TRBV12-4
CASSQTGPSTDTQYF	TGTGCCAGCAGCCAAACCGGACCTAGCACAGATACGCAGTATTTT	NA	TRBJ2-3	many	TRBV7-3
CASSLVGGTGELFF	TGTGCCAGCAGTTTAGTGGGGGGCACCGGGGAGCTGTTTTTT	NA	TRBJ2-2	many	TRBV12-3/TRBV12-4
CASSYPVVYNETQNF	TGTGCCAGCAGTTACCCCGTAGTCTATAATGAAACCCAGAATTTT	NA	TRBJ1-5	NA	TRBV6-6
CSVEGGRGADTQYF	TGCAGCGTTGAAGGAGGGCGGGGGGCAGATACGCAGTATTTT	TRBD2	TRBJ2-3	many	TRBV29-1
CASSHTSGGAQDTQYF	TGCGCCAGCAGCCATACTAGCGGGGGGGCCCAAGATACGCAGTATTTT	TRBD2	TRBJ2-3	many	TRBV5-1